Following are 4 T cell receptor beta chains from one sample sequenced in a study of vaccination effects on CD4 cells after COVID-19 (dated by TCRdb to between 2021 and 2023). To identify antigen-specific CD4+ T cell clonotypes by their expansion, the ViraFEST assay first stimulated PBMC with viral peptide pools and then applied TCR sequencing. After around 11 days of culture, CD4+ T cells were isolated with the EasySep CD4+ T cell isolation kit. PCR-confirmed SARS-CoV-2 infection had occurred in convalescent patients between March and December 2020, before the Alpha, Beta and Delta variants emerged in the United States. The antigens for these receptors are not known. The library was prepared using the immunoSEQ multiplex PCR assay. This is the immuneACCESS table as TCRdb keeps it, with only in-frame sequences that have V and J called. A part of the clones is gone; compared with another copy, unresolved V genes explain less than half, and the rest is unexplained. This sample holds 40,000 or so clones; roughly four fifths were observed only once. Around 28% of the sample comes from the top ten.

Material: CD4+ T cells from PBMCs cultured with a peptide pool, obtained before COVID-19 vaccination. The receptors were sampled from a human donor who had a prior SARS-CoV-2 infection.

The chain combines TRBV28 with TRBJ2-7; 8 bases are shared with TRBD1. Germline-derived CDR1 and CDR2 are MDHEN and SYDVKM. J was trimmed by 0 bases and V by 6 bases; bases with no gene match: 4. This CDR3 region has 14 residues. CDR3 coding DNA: TGTGCCAGCAGGGGACAGGTCCTCTCCTACGAGCAGTACTTC. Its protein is CASRGQVLSYEQYF.

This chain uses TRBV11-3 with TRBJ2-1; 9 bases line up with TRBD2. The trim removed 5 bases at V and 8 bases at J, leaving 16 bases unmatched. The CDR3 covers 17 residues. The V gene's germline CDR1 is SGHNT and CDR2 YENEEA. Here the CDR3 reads CASSPLLRGGASYEQFF. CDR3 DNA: TGTGCCAGCAGCCCCCTCCTTCGCGGGGGGGCAAGCTATGAGCAGTTCTTC.

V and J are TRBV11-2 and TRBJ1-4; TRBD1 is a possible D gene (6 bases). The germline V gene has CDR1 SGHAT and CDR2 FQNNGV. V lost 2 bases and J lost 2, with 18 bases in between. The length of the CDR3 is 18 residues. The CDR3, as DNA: TGTGCCAGCAGCTTATTTTCTTCCGGTGGGGGCACTAATGAAAAACTGTTTTTT. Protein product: CASSLFSSGGGTNEKLFF. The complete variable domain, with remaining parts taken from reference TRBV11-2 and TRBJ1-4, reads EAGVAQSPRYKIIEKRQSVAFWCNPISGHATLYWYQQILGQGPKLLIQFQNNGVVDDSQLPKDRFSAERLKGVDSTLKIQPAKLEDSAVYLCASSLFSSGGGTNEKLFFGSGTQLSVL.

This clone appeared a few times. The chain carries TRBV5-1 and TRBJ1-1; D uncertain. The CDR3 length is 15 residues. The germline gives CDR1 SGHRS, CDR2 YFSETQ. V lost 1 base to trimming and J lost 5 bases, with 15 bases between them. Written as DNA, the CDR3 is TGCGCCAGCAGCTTGTTCGGGCAGAGGAGTACTGAAGCTTTCTTT. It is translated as CASSLFGQRSTEAFF.